Below, 18 T cell receptor beta chains from the same sample are listed, as sequenced in a study of T-cell reconstitution after alpha-beta-depleted transplantation in children (TCRdb year 2016). The library relied on PCR. Sequencing was performed on an Illumina HiSeq 2500. TCR libraries were prepared with molecular barcoding, using unique molecular identifiers to normalize TCRbeta repertoire quantification. Using fastp at Q25 and MiXCR, TCRdb reprocessed the public reads and kept productive beta chains. Every distinct CDR3 protein forms one entry, paired with its most common genes and DNA. For this sample there are about 600,000 distinct CDR3 sequences; about 11% appear just once. The biggest ten clones account for about 4% of the sample. The sample was PBMCs from the stem cell graft donor, taken from the stem cell graft. The receptors were sampled from a human donor who donated a stem cell graft to a child with acute myeloid leukemia.

This sequence joins TRBV4-3 and TRBJ2-2, with unresolved D. The CDR3 loop spans 15 amino acids. Per germline, CDR1 LGHNA and CDR2 YSLEER. V lost 0 bases and J lost 4, with 9 bases in between. CDR3 coding DNA: TGCGCCAGCAGCCAAGATGGAGTATCCACCGGGGAGCTGTTTTTT. Protein: CASSQDGVSTGELFF.

This clonotype was observed many times. The rearrangement links TRBV6-1 to TRBJ2-3, with D possibly being TRBD1 (6 bases). Germline V lookup: CDR1 MNHNS, CDR2 SASEGT. Trimming stripped 2 bases from V and 4 bases from J, with 10 bases between. This CDR3 comprises 14 residues. The CDR3 DNA is TGTGCCAGCAGTGAACAGGGGTTAGCAGATACGCAGTATTTT. It codes for CASSEQGLADTQYF.

This rearrangement joins TRBV4-3 to TRBJ2-3; D gene ambiguous. Deletions cut 0 bases from V and 0 bases from J, with 13 bases between. This CDR3 spans 17 amino acids. Per the germline V gene, CDR1 is LGHNA and CDR2 is YSLEER. This CDR3 reads CASSQDRNSRSTDTQYF. The CDR3 coding sequence is TGCGCCAGCAGCCAAGATCGGAATAGCCGAAGCACAGATACGCAGTATTTT.

V gene TRBV19 combines with J gene TRBJ2-3, with no clear D. The CDR3 spans 13 residues. Per germline, CDR1 LNHDA and CDR2 SQIVND (reference sequence). The V and J ends lost 5 bases and 4 bases respectively, with 10 bases between them. CDR3 amino acids: CASSPTSPDTQYF. The CDR3 region has the DNA TGTGCCAGTAGTCCGACAAGCCCAGATACGCAGTATTTT.

The chain combines TRBV12-3 or TRBV12-4 with TRBJ1-2; D remains ambiguous. This CDR3 contains 14 residues. V was cut by 5 bases and J by 3 bases, with 13 bases left in between. This chain's CDR3 is CASSVGLPDYGYTF. The CDR3 region has the DNA TGTGCCAGCAGTGTGGGCCTCCCCGACTATGGCTACACCTTC.

This clonotype showed up just a few times. CDR3 protein: CASSLIQGKNTEAFF. Here the CDR3 DNA reads TGCGCCAGCAGCTTGATACAGGGGAAGAACACTGAAGCTTTCTTT. This sequence joins TRBV5-1 and TRBJ1-1; 7 nucleotides line up with TRBD1. The CDR3 extends over 15 amino acids. Germline V CDR1 and CDR2: SGHRS, YFSETQ. Trimming removed 1 base from V and 1 base from J; junction bases left unmatched: 4.

The rearrangement uses TRBV4-3 and TRBJ2-7, with D hard to call. The CDR3 is 16 residues long. The V and J ends lost 0 bases and 5 bases respectively, with 17 bases between them. Germline V gene data show CDR1 as LGHNA and CDR2 as YSLEER. This chain's CDR3 is CASSQELRERLDEQYF. In DNA, the CDR3 is TGCGCCAGCAGCCAAGAATTAAGGGAACGCCTAGACGAGCAGTACTTC.

The chain links TRBV7-6 to TRBJ2-5, with TRBD2 as a possible D gene (5 bases). V shed 3 bases and J shed 5 bases, with 10 bases lying between them. Germline CDR1 is SGHVS and CDR2 is FNYEAQ. The CDR3 covers 13 residues. This CDR3 reads CASSLRLAETQYF. CDR3 DNA sequence: TGTGCCAGCAGCTTGAGGCTAGCTGAGACCCAGTACTTC.

This clonotype was seen at least ten times. This chain joins TRBV5-1 and TRBJ2-1; possible D gene TRBD1, 6 bases. Trimming pared 0 bases from V and 3 bases from J, leaving 10 bases between. Germline V CDR1 and CDR2: SGHRS, YFSETQ. CDR3 length: 15 residues. CDR3 DNA: TGCGCCAGCAGCTTGGGACAGGCCTACTACAATGAGCAGTTCTTC. Translating it yields CASSLGQAYYNEQFF.

This clonotype was observed many times. The V gene is TRBV4-2, the J gene TRBJ2-7, with D possibly called TRBD1 or TRBD2 (6 bases each). Per the germline V gene, CDR1 is LGHNA and CDR2 is YNFKEQ. V was cut by 8 bases and J by 7 bases, with 12 bases left in between. The CDR3 is 11 amino acids. The CDR3 region has the DNA TGTGCCAGCGGAAGGGGGGAGGAGCAGTACTTC. Translation gives CASGRGEEQYF.

This clonotype was seen ten or more times. The chain is built from TRBV28 and TRBJ2-7; D remains ambiguous. CDR3 size: 11 residues. Trimming took off 5 bases at V and 3 bases at J, with 5 bases between the two ends. The germline V gene encodes CDR1 MDHEN and CDR2 SYDVKM. The CDR3 nucleotides are TGTGCCAGCAGTGGGGTCTACGAGCAGTACTTC. Translating it yields CASSGVYEQYF. The complete variable domain, with remaining parts taken from reference TRBV28 and TRBJ2-7, reads DVKVTQSSRYLVKRTGEKVFLECVQDMDHENMFWYRQDPGLGLRLIYFSYDVKMKEKGDIPEGYSVSREKKERFSLILESASTNQTSMYLCASSGVYEQYFGPGTRLTVT.

A word on this clonotype: The junction differs from germline at one of its ends, possibly a read error. The J gene is TRBJ2-1, the V gene TRBV7-9, with unresolved D. The CDR3 consists of 13 residues. Germline lookup yields CDR1 SEHNR and CDR2 FQNEAQ (reference sequence). As DNA, the CDR3 is TGTTCCAGCAGCTTAGCCTCTTCAAATGAGCAGTTCTTC. Encoded protein: CSSSLASSNEQFF. Full variable domain (remainder filled in from reference TRBV7-9 and TRBJ2-1): DTGVSQNPRHKITKRGQNVTFRCDPISEHNRLYWYRQTLGQGPEFLTYFQNEAQLEKSRLLSDRFSAERPKGSFSTLEIQRTEQGDSAMYLCSSSLASSNEQFFGPGTRLTVL.

The sample holds many counts of this clonotype. The V gene is TRBV6-2 or TRBV6-3, the J gene TRBJ2-3, with 7 bases lining up with TRBD2. Germline CDR1 and CDR2: MNHEY and SVGEGT. The CDR3 loop spans 12 amino acids. Losses at the gene ends were 6 bases for V and 6 bases for J; bases not matched to a gene: 3. CDR3 sequence reads: CASSRTRDTQYF. The CDR3 DNA follows: TGTGCCAGCAGCCGGACTAGGGATACGCAGTATTTT.

This clonotype has ten or more counts. The chain links TRBV4-3 to TRBJ2-7; TRBD2 is a possible D gene (5 bases). CDR3 length equals 12 residues. Trimming took off 4 bases at V and 5 bases at J, with 9 bases between the two ends. Germline CDR1 LGHNA, CDR2 YSLEER. The CDR3 loop reads CASSPSIHEQYF. The CDR3 DNA follows: TGCGCCAGCAGCCCTAGCATCCACGAGCAGTACTTC.

This clonotype showed up just a few times. The rearrangement links TRBV5-1 to TRBJ2-2; 8 nucleotides match TRBD1. The V segment lost 4 bases and the J segment 6 bases; nucleotides outside the gene matches: 11. The CDR3 consists of 16 residues. From germline, CDR1 is SGHRS and CDR2 YFSETQ. Here the CDR3 DNA reads TGCGCCAGCAGCCTAGGACAGGGACTTCATGCCGGGGAGCTGTTTTTT. Residues: CASSLGQGLHAGELFF.

This chain uses TRBV12-3 or TRBV12-4 with TRBJ2-1, with 10 nucleotides matching TRBD2. V shed 6 bases, J shed 7 bases, and the junction held 12 bases outside the gene matches. The CDR3 loop spans 16 amino acids. The CDR3 reads CASSPKSGRAWNEQFF. The CDR3 bases are TGTGCCAGCAGCCCGAAGAGCGGGAGGGCCTGGAATGAGCAGTTCTTC.

The rearrangement uses TRBV30 and TRBJ1-1; the D gene is possibly TRBD1 (6 bases). V was pared by 7 bases and J by 3 bases, with 15 bases between. The CDR3 has 13 amino acids. From germline, CDR1 is GTSNPN and CDR2 SVGIG (reference sequence). CDR3 loop: CAYTRGGYTEAFF. The CDR3, as DNA: TGTGCCTACACACGGGGGGGCTACACTGAAGCTTTCTTT.

The CDR3 DNA reads TGTGCCAGCAGCCCGGGACAGAGCTCCTATAATTCACCCCTCCACTTT. Residues: CASSPGQSSYNSPLHF. The chain uses TRBV12-3 or TRBV12-4 and TRBJ1-6, with 7 bases identical to TRBD1. Trimming cost V 6 bases and J 0 bases; bases outside gene matches: 5. The CDR3 contains 16 residues.